The clone carrying this T cell receptor beta chain was seen once. In the original analysis: Reference gene primers were amplified, and this amplification served to estimate nucleated cell counts. The protocol was immunoSEQ multiplex PCR, while the TCRdb copy is restricted to in-frame clones and leaves out a portion. V, J and clone size are those of that table, while D and trimming were read from the DNA. Among 150,000 to 200,000 clones listed, roughly 80% were seen once. This entry comes from a study of blood T cell repertoires in COVID-19. The overall study: Whether acute or convalescent, the COVID-19 samples came from the United States, Italy and Spain. T cells, B-cell-depleted T cells, or PBMCs provided the cDNA or gDNA that served as material.

The CDR3 extends over 14 amino acids. The germline CDR1 and CDR2 sequences are LNHDA and SQIVND (reference sequence). The trim removed 10 bases at V and 5 bases at J, leaving 7 bases unmatched. The TCR comes from a man in his 70s with acute or convalescent COVID-19. Sequencing was performed on peripheral blood. The chain is built from TRBV19 and TRBJ1-6, with TRBD1 matching over 8 bases. Here the CDR3 DNA reads TGTGCCACTTCAGGGGGCGCCGATAATTCACCCCTCCACTTT. Its protein is CATSGGADNSPLHF.